Below, 27 T cell receptor beta chains from the same sample are listed, as sequenced in a study of glioma-infiltrating T cells after dendritic cell vaccination. Repertoires were generated with immunoSEQ multiplex PCR, while TCRdb's copy carries only in-frame clones and drops some. The sample has 80,000 to 100,000 clones; approximately 81% are singletons. The material was blood, obtained before dendritic cell vaccination. The receptors originated from a human donor with glioblastoma.

The chain uses TRBV30 and TRBJ2-6; 8 bases map to TRBD1. The CDR3 covers 16 residues. With V trimmed by 5 bases and J by 0 bases, 6 bases remained unmatched. Germline V gene sequence: CDR1 GTSNPN, CDR2 SVGIG (reference sequence). The CDR3 DNA reads TGTGCCTGGTTTCAGGGGGCTAACTCTGGGGCCAACGTCCTGACTTTC. This translates into CAWFQGANSGANVLTF.

The chain carries TRBV6-5 and TRBJ1-1; D call uncertain. The CDR3 is made up of 13 amino acids. CDR1 MNHEY and CDR2 SVGAGI come from the germline V gene. V shed 3 bases and J shed 8 bases, with 13 bases lying between them. The CDR3, as DNA: TGTGCCAGCAGTTATTCCTTGACCGGGGAAGCTTTCTTT. Encoded protein: CASSYSLTGEAFF.

The J gene is TRBJ2-7, the V gene TRBV9, with 12 bases fitting TRBD2. V gave up 4 bases and J gave up 2 bases; unmatched junction bases: 4. From germline, CDR1 is SGDLS and CDR2 YYNGEE. The CDR3 has 15 residues. The CDR3 loop is CASSPASGRAYEQYF. CDR3 DNA sequence: TGTGCCAGCAGCCCTGCTAGCGGGAGGGCCTACGAGCAGTACTTC.

This clone has just one count. The chain uses TRBV29-1 and TRBJ2-7, with 10 bases that match TRBD2. The germline V gene encodes CDR1 SQVTM and CDR2 ANQGSEA. The ends lost 3 bases at V and 5 bases at J; junction bases unmatched: 4. The CDR3 extends over 13 amino acids. Written as DNA, the CDR3 is TGCAGCGTTGATCTAGCGGGAGTGGACGAGCAGTACTTC. Its protein is CSVDLAGVDEQYF.

J is TRBJ1-1 and V is TRBV5-1, with TRBD1 identical over 9 bases. J lost 2 bases, V lost 2 bases, and 16 bases had no gene match. Germline CDR1 is SGHRS and CDR2 is YFSETQ. The CDR3 has 19 amino acids. The CDR3 coding sequence is TGCGCCAGCAGCTTTAGAACAGGGGGCTTGACGCATCTCAACACTGAAGCTTTCTTT. Protein product: CASSFRTGGLTHLNTEAFF.

The CDR3 reads CASSFRVKETQYF. The CDR3, as DNA: TGCGCCAGCAGCTTCAGGGTAAAAGAGACCCAGTACTTC. V and J are TRBV5-1 and TRBJ2-5; D may be TRBD1 (5 bases). Germline loops: CDR1 SGHRS, CDR2 YFSETQ. Trimming removed 2 bases at V and 3 bases at J, with 8 bases between. This CDR3 contains 13 residues.

The chain uses TRBV30 and TRBJ1-1; tentative D call: TRBD1 (6 bases). The CDR3 loop spans 13 amino acids. Germline CDR1 GTSNPN, CDR2 SVGIG (reference sequence). Trimming pared 8 bases from V and 3 bases from J, leaving 16 bases between. The CDR3 DNA is TGTGCCCGCCAACAGGGTCCTGACACTGAAGCTTTCTTT. Residues: CARQQGPDTEAFF.

J is TRBJ2-5 and V is TRBV7-2; D remains unclear. The CDR3 is made up of 11 amino acids. Germline CDR1 is SGHTA and CDR2 is FQGNSA. V was pared by 6 bases and J by 3 bases, with 5 bases between. The CDR3 region has the DNA TGTGCCAGCAGTTTTAAAGAGACCCAGTACTTC. Protein sequence: CASSFKETQYF. The variable domain in full, completed from reference TRBV7-2 and TRBJ2-5, reads GAGVSQSPSNKVTEKGKDVELRCDPISGHTALYWYRQSLGQGLEFLIYFQGNSAPDKSGLPSDRFSAERTGGSVSTLTIQRTQQEDSAVYLCASSFKETQYFGPGTRLLVL.

This sequence joins TRBV2 and TRBJ2-3, with 8 bases lining up with TRBD1. Trimming at V came to 6 bases and at J to 3 bases, leaving 14 bases not matched to a gene. The CDR3 contains 17 residues. Germline assignment: CDR1 SNHLY and CDR2 FYNNEI. In nucleotides, the CDR3 is TGTGCCAGCAGCGAGCTGCAGGGGGCCGTTTCGACAGATACGCAGTATTTT. Translated: CASSELQGAVSTDTQYF.

The chain has TRBV18 and TRBJ1-3; D ambiguous. The length of the CDR3 is 15 residues. Trimming cost V 1 base and J 0 bases, with 7 bases left between them. Germline-derived CDR1 and CDR2 are KGHSH and LQKENI. CDR3 DNA: TGTGCCAGCTCACCACGGCAAGACTCTGGAAACACCATATATTTT. It specifies CASSPRQDSGNTIYF.

This chain uses TRBV6-5 with TRBJ2-3; TRBD2 is a possible D gene (7 bases). V was cut by 0 bases and J by 6 bases, with 13 bases left in between. The V gene's germline CDR1 is MNHEY and CDR2 SVGAGI. The CDR3 runs to 15 residues. The CDR3: CASSYSPGGVDTQYF. The CDR3 nucleotides read TGTGCCAGCAGTTACTCGCCGGGGGGCGTTGATACGCAGTATTTT.

The chain recombines TRBV7-2 with TRBJ2-7, with 12 bases matching TRBD1. V shed 5 bases, J shed 6 bases, and the junction held 5 bases outside the gene matches. This CDR3 contains 14 residues. Germline V lookup: CDR1 SGHTA, CDR2 FQGNSA. CDR3 sequence: CASSGTGGRGEQYF. CDR3 DNA sequence: TGTGCCAGCAGCGGGACAGGGGGCCGAGGCGAGCAGTACTTC.

The gene calls are TRBV9 and TRBJ2-1; D may be TRBD2 (5 bases). There are 12 residues in the CDR3. CDR1 is SGDLS, CDR2 YYNGEE, per germline. V was pared by 4 bases and J by 8 bases, with 10 bases between. For the CDR3, the DNA is TGTGCCAGCAGCCTTACACTAGATGAGCAGTTCTTC. Translation: CASSLTLDEQFF.

This chain uses TRBV2 with TRBJ2-5, with 9 bases matching TRBD2. The CDR3 loop spans 16 amino acids. Germline CDR1 and CDR2: SNHLY and FYNNEI. Trimming took 2 bases from V and 2 from J; bases not matched to a gene: 6. CDR3 amino acids: CASSEILAGIQETQYF. The CDR3 DNA follows: TGTGCCAGCAGTGAAATCCTAGCGGGGATTCAAGAGACCCAGTACTTC.

The rearrangement joins TRBV7-3 to TRBJ1-1; D is unresolved. Germline V gene sequence: CDR1 SGHTA, CDR2 FQGTGA. The CDR3 runs to 13 residues. Trimming pared 7 bases from V and 5 bases from J, leaving 14 bases between. CDR3 region: CASTETPGTEAFF. Written as DNA, the CDR3 is TGTGCCAGCACCGAGACTCCGGGAACTGAAGCTTTCTTT.

This clone was counted a single time. This chain uses TRBV2 with TRBJ2-1; D may be TRBD2 (6 bases). Trimming stripped 6 bases from V and 9 bases from J, with 15 bases between. This CDR3 has 13 residues. CDR1 and CDR2 from the germline V gene are SNHLY and FYNNEI. The DNA of the CDR3 is TGTGCCAGCAGCGGGGGTCCTGGCAGTGAGCAGTTCTTC. It specifies CASSGGPGSEQFF.

Written as DNA, the CDR3 is TGCAGCGTTGAAGATGCCAGGGGCTACGAGCAGTACTTC. It translates to CSVEDARGYEQYF. This chain uses TRBV29-1 with TRBJ2-7; TRBD1 might be the D (6 bases). Deletions cut 0 bases from V and 3 bases from J, with 9 bases between. This CDR3 is built from 13 residues. Germline CDR1 and CDR2: SQVTM and ANQGSEA.

This chain uses TRBV5-6 with TRBJ2-3; D unclear. The length of the CDR3 is 13 residues. CDR1 and CDR2 (germline): SGHDT, YYEEEE. Trimming removed 3 bases at V and 0 bases at J, with 5 bases between. The CDR3 sequence: CASSYGSTDTQYF. CDR3 nucleotide sequence: TGTGCCAGCAGCTACGGGAGCACAGATACGCAGTATTTT.

This clone was counted between two and nine times. The rearrangement joins TRBV5-1 to TRBJ2-3, with TRBD2 matching 7 bases. The CDR3 spans 15 residues. The germline CDR1 and CDR2 sequences are SGHRS and YFSETQ. After removal of 4 bases from V and 2 bases from J, the junction contained 7 bases not matched to a gene. CDR3 residues: CASSRGDSDTDTQYF. The CDR3 region has the DNA TGCGCCAGCAGCCGGGGGGACTCCGACACAGATACGCAGTATTTT.

The chain uses TRBV7-8 and TRBJ2-7; 7 bases fit TRBD2. V lost 5 bases and J lost 2; bases outside the gene matches: 12. CDR3 length: 16 residues. Germline V gene data show CDR1 as SGHVS and CDR2 as FQNEAQ. Written as DNA, the CDR3 is TGTGCCAGCAGCCCCCGAGGGGTAGCGGGTCCCTACGAGCAGTACTTC. This codes for CASSPRGVAGPYEQYF.

The V and J genes are TRBV6-1 and TRBJ2-5, with 9 bases aligning to TRBD2. The V gene's germline CDR1 is MNHNS and CDR2 SASEGT. The CDR3 is 15 residues long. V lost 2 bases and J lost 4; bases outside the gene matches: 5. CDR3 coding DNA: TGTGCCAGCAGTGAAAGGCGGGGGGGCCGAGAGACCCAGTACTTC. This translates into CASSERRGGRETQYF.

This clone was seen a few times. V gene TRBV6-5 combines with J gene TRBJ2-1, with TRBD2 matching over 11 bases. With 6 bases clipped from V and 7 bases from J, the junction kept 8 bases outside the gene matches. CDR3 length: 15 residues. The germline V gene encodes CDR1 MNHEY and CDR2 SVGAGI. CDR3 sequence reads: CASSQRLAGGNEQFF. CDR3 DNA sequence: TGTGCCAGCAGCCAACGGCTAGCGGGAGGTAATGAGCAGTTCTTC.

The J gene is TRBJ1-4, the V gene TRBV6-1, with no clear D. The germline V gene has CDR1 MNHNS and CDR2 SASEGT. CDR3 length: 13 amino acids. V was trimmed by 7 bases and J by 7 bases, leaving 13 bases between them. The CDR3: CASTLQSSEKLFF. The CDR3 DNA follows: TGTGCCAGCACCCTACAGAGTTCTGAAAAACTGTTTTTT.

In the case of this clone: One end of the junction varies from germline; a read error may be responsible. The rearrangement joins TRBV2 to TRBJ1-2; 9 bases fit TRBD1. The CDR3 is 18 amino acids. Germline CDR1 and CDR2: SNHLY and FYNNEI. This CDR3 is CASSEGSRDRVVIDGYTF. DNA for the CDR3: TGTGCCAGCAGCGAAGGGTCCCGGGACAGGGTGGTGATAGATGGCTACACCTTC.

This chain uses TRBV5-1 with TRBJ2-3; D gene uncertain. Trimming cost V 4 bases and J 2 bases, with 8 bases left between them. This CDR3 spans 13 amino acids. Germline CDR1 SGHRS, CDR2 YFSETQ. The CDR3 DNA sequence: TGCGCCAGCAGCCGCGAGTACACAGATACGCAGTATTTT. The encoded protein is CASSREYTDTQYF.

As for this clone: In the same sample, other DNA sequences code for this CDR3. The chain has TRBV18 and TRBJ1-2; D possibly corresponds to TRBD1 (6 bases). The CDR3 runs to 14 residues. Germline lookup yields CDR1 KGHSH and CDR2 LQKENI. The V gene lost 3 bases and the J gene lost 1 base, with 9 bases spanning the gap. The CDR3 loop reads CASSPKQGNYGYTF. As DNA, the CDR3 is TGTGCCAGCTCACCCAAACAGGGTAACTATGGCTACACCTTC.

The chain uses TRBV10-2 and TRBJ2-7; 7 bases agree with TRBD1. The V segment lost 8 bases and the J segment 1 base; nucleotides outside the gene matches: 8. Germline assignment: CDR1 WSHSY and CDR2 SAAADI. This CDR3 is 14 amino acids long. CDR3 region: CASRTPGGSYEQYF. The CDR3 region has the DNA TGCGCCAGCCGTACCCCAGGGGGATCCTACGAGCAGTACTTC.